Here is one T cell receptor beta chain with its context. This record comes from a study of control samples from healthy donors and cancer patients. Profiled with immunoSEQ multiplex PCR; TCRdb holds only in-frame clones, not every one. Of 210,000 or so clones detected, about 89% appear once; the ten largest clones hold about 2%. Germline V gives CDR1 KGHSH, CDR2 LQKENI. This CDR3 comprises 13 residues. Trimming removed 2 bases at V and 8 bases at J, with 10 bases between. The receptor was isolated from a man aged 25 to 40 in good health. V usage is TRBV18 and J usage is TRBJ2-1, with a possible D match to TRBD1 (6 bases). Sequencing input: blood. The CDR3 is CASSPTGPDEQFF. CDR3 in DNA: TGTGCCAGCTCACCAACAGGGCCCGATGAGCAGTTCTTC.